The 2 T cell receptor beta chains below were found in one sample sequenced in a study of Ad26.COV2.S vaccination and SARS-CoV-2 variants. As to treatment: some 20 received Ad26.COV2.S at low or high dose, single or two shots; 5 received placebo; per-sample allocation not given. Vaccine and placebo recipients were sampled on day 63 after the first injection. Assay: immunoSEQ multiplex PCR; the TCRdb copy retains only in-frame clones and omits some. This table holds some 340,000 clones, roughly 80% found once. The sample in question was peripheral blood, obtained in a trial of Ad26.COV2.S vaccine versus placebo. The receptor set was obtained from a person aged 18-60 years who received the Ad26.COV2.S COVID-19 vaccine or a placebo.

CDR3 loop: CASSDKSYNEQFF. CDR3 nucleotides: TGTGCCAGCAGTGACAAATCCTACAATGAGCAGTTCTTC. V is TRBV6-1 and J is TRBJ2-1; D not resolved. Trimming cost V 3 bases and J 1 base, with 4 bases left between them. This CDR3 has 13 amino acids. The germline V gene has CDR1 MNHNS and CDR2 SASEGT.

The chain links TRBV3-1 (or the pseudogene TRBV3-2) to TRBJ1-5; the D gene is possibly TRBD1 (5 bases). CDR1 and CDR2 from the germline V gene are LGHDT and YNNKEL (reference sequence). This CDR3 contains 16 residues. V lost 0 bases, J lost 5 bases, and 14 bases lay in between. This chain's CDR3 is CASSQEYPRGDQPQHF. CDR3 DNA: TGTGCCAGCAGCCAAGAGTATCCGCGGGGGGATCAGCCCCAGCATTTT.